This T cell receptor (beta chain) was recorded in a study of cytomegalovirus exposure and HLA in healthy donors. Data came from immunoSEQ multiplex PCR; TCRdb stores just in-frame clones and leaves some out. The profile covers roughly 300,000 clones, with approximately 90% appearing a single time and approximately 0.94% taken by the ten largest. The CDR3 is made up of 14 amino acids. CDR1 is SGHNT and CDR2 is YYREEE in the germline V gene (reference sequence). Trimming took 3 bases from V and 5 from J; bases not matched to a gene: 4. The V call is TRBV5-4, the J call TRBJ2-2; 7 nucleotides align to TRBD2. The sequencing sample was made of PBMCs. The TCR comes from a woman aged 18-29 years in good health and CMV-seronegative. The DNA of the CDR3 is TGTGCCAGCAGCTCAGCGGGAAGAACCGGGGAGCTGTTTTTT. Its translation: CASSSAGRTGELFF. The full variable domain, its missing parts supplied by reference TRBV5-4 and TRBJ2-2, is ETGVTQSPTHLIKTRGQQVTLRCSSQSGHNTVSWYQQALGQGPQFIFQYYREEENGRGNFPPRFSGLQFPNYSSELNVNALELDDSALYLCASSSAGRTGELFFGEGSRLTVL.